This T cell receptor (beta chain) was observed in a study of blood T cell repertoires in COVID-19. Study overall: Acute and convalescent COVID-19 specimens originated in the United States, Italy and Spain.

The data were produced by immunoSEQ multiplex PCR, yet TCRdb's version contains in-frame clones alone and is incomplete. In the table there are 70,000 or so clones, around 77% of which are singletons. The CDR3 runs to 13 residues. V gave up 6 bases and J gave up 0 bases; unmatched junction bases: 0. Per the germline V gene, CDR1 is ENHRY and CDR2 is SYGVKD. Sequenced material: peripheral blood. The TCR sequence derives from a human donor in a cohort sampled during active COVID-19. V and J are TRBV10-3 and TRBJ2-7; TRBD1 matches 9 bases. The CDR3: CAIRTGGSYEQYF. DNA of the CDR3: TGTGCCATCAGGACAGGGGGCTCCTACGAGCAGTACTTC.